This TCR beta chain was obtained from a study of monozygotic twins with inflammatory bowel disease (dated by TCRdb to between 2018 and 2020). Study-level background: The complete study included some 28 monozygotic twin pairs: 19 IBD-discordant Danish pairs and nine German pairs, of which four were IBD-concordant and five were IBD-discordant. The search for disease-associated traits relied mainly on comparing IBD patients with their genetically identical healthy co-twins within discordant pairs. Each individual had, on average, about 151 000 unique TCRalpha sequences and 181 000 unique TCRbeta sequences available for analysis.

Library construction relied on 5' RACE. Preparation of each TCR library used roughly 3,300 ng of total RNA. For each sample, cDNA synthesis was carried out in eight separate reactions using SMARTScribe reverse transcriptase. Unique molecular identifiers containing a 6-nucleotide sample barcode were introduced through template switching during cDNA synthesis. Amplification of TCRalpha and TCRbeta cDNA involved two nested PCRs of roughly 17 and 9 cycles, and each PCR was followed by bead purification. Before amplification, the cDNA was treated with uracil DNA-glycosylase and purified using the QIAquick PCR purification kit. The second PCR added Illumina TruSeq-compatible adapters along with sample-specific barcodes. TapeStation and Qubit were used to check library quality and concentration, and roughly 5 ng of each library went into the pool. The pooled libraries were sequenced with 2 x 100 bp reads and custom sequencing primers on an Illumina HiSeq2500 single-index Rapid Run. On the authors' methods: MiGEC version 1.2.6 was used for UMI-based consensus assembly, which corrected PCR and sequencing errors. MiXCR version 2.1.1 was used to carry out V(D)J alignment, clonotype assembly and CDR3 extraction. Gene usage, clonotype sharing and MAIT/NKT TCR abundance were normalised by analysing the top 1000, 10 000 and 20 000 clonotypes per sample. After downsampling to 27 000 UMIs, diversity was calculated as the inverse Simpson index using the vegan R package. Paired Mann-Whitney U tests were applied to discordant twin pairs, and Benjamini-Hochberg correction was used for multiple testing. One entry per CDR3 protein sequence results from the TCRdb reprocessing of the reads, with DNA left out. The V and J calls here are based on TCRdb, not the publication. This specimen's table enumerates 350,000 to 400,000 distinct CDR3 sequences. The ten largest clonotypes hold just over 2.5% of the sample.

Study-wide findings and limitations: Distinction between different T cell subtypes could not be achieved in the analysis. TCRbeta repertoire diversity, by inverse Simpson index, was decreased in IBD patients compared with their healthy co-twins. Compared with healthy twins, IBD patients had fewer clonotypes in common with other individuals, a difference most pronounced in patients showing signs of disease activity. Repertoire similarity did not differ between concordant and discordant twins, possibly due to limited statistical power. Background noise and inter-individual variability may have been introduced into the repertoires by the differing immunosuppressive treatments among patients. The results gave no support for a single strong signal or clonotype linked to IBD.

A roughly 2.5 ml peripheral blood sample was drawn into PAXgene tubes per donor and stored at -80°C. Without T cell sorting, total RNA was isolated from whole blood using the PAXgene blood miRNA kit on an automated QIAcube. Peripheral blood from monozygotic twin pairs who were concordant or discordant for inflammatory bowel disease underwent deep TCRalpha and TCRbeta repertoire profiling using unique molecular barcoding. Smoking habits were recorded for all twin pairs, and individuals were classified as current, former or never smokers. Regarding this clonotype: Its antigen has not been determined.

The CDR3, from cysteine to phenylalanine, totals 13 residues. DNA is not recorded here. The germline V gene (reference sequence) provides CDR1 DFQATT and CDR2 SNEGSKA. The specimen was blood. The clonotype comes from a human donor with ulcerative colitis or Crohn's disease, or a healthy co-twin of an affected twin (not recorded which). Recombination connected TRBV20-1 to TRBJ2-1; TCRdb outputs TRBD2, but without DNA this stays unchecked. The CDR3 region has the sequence CSARPSGLNEQFF.